This note documents a single T cell receptor (beta chain) sequence. The sample is drawn from a study of cytomegalovirus exposure and HLA in healthy donors. Germline assignment: CDR1 MDHEN and CDR2 SYDVKM. V dropped 10 bases and J dropped 10 bases, with 25 bases sitting between them. This CDR3 is 14 amino acids long. The PCR had 60 Vbeta and 13 Jbeta primers. The data were produced by immunoSEQ multiplex PCR, yet TCRdb's version contains in-frame clones alone and is incomplete. The data show more than 150,000 clones, approximately 80% seen once. The TCR originated in a woman under 30 in good health and CMV-seronegative. The V and J genes are TRBV28 and TRBJ1-1; D might be TRBD1 (6 bases). Sequenced material: PBMCs. In nucleotides, the CDR3 is TGTGCCACCCAAGCCCCGCGCGGGGGCGCCCGAGCTTTCTTT. It specifies CATQAPRGGARAFF.